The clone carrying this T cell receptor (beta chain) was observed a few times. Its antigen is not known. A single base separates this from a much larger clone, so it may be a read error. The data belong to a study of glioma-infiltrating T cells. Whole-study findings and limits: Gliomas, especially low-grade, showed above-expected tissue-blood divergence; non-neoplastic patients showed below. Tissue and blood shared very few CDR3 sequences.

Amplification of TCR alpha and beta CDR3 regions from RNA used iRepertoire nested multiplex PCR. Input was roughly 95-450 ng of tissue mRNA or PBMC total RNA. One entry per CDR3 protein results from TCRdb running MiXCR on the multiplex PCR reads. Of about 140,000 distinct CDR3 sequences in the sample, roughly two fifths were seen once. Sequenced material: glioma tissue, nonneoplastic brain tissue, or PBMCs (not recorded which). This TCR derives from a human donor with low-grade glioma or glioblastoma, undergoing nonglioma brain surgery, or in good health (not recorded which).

CDR3 protein: CASNDDNEQFF. As DNA, the CDR3 is TGTGCCAGCAATGACGACAATGAGCAGTTCTTC. V is TRBV6-1 and J is TRBJ2-1; D unclear. V lost 7 bases and J lost 5, with 6 bases in between. CDR3 size: 11 residues. CDR1 MNHNS and CDR2 SASEGT come from the germline V gene.